Presented here are 3 T cell receptor beta chains from one specimen sequenced in a study of blood T cells in healthy people across ages. With a J-beta primer mix and a sample-barcoded 5' primer, a second PCR ran about 6 to 11 cycles. One entry per CDR3 protein results from TCRdb running MiXCR on the 5' RACE reads. The sample has 800,000 to 950,000 distinct CDR3 sequences, roughly 34% seen once. The source material was blood. The receptors were gathered from a man in his late teens or twenties in good health.

In this sample, this clonotype turned up a few times. The chain couples TRBV20-1 to TRBJ2-1, with a possible D match to TRBD1 (6 bases). Germline V gene data show CDR1 as DFQATT and CDR2 as SNEGSKA (reference sequence). Trimming stripped 6 bases from V and 12 bases from J, with 15 bases between. The CDR3 has 11 residues. This CDR3 is CSAGDRIRQFF. In DNA form, the CDR3 reads TGCAGTGCGGGAGACAGGATTAGGCAGTTCTTC.

A few counts support this clonotype. This rearrangement joins TRBV27 to TRBJ1-5; 9 nucleotides line up with TRBD1. V was clipped by 3 bases and J by 11 bases; unmatched bases: 5. This CDR3 spans 13 amino acids. Germline loops: CDR1 MNHEY, CDR2 SMNVEV (reference sequence). DNA for the CDR3: TGTGCCAGCAGTTTGGGACAGGGTATGACCCAGCATTTT. It specifies CASSLGQGMTQHF.

This chain uses TRBV7-9 with TRBJ2-3; TRBD2 might be the D (6 bases). The CDR3 is 15 residues long. The V gene lost 7 bases and the J gene lost 2 bases, with 16 bases spanning the gap. CDR1 and CDR2 (germline): SEHNR, FQNEAQ (reference sequence). The CDR3, as DNA: TGTGCCAGCACCCTGGCCGGACTACTCACAGATACGCAGTATTTT. Amino acid sequence: CASTLAGLLTDTQYF.